The 21 T cell receptor beta chains reported below all come from one sample, sequenced in a study of human T cells and chemical hapten exposure. Described time point: patch test 1, 2 weeks after DPC sensitization. Treatment specified: therapeutic diphenylcyclopropenone sensitization with weekly scalp DPC. TCRdb called the RACE reads again in MiXCR, with one record for every CDR3 protein. Here the sample spans tens of thousands of distinct CDR3 sequences, approximately 9.8% being singletons. The input for sequencing was whole blood, taken in connection with sensitization to the hapten diphenylcyclopropenone (DPC). Receptor source: a woman between 35 and 50 years old with alopecia areata. Some clones in this sample may be carry-over from other donors' samples.

Only a few counts were recorded for this clonotype. The chain combines TRBV5-1 with TRBJ1-1, with 8 positions matching TRBD1. The CDR3 contains 15 residues. Germline V lookup: CDR1 SGHRS, CDR2 YFSETQ. V lost 0 bases to trimming and J lost 9 bases; unmatched junction nucleotides: 10. The CDR3 bases are TGCGCCAGCAGCTTGGCCAGGGGGCGAGGGGCACAAGCTTTCTTT. It codes for CASSLARGRGAQAFF.

This clonotype has more than one count but fewer than ten. This chain links TRBV7-2 with TRBJ1-1; D call uncertain. This CDR3 region has 13 residues. Germline lookup yields CDR1 SGHTA and CDR2 FQGNSA. The germline V and J ends were trimmed by 1 base and 2 bases, with 5 bases remaining between them. The CDR3 spells CASSLDFNTEAFF. CDR3 nucleotide sequence: TGTGCCAGCAGCTTAGATTTTAACACTGAAGCTTTCTTT.

J is TRBJ2-5 and V is TRBV7-2, with a weak D call TRBD1 (6 bases). Germline values: CDR1 SGHTA, CDR2 FQGNSA. Trimming removed 8 bases at V and 5 bases at J, with 15 bases between. The CDR3 is 13 residues long. The CDR3 is CASLRGQGETQYF. CDR3 bases: TGTGCCAGCCTAAGGGGCCAGGGGGAGACCCAGTACTTC.

On this clonotype itself: Being one base from a much bigger clone, this may be a read error. The chain has TRBV5-1 and TRBJ2-1; D possibly matches TRBD1 or TRBD2 (7 bases each). Germline CDR1 is SGHRS and CDR2 is YFSETQ. This CDR3 is 15 amino acids long. CDR3 region: CANSLGQGGTNEQFF. The CDR3 DNA follows: TGCGCCAACAGCTTGGGGCAGGGGGGGACCAATGAGCAGTTCTTC.

This clonotype occurred many times. The rearrangement joins TRBV10-2 to TRBJ1-6; TRBD1 aligns across 7 bases. In germline, CDR1 is WSHSY, CDR2 SAAADI. The CDR3 sequence is 14 residues long. J lost 9 bases, V lost 7 bases, and 9 bases had no gene match. The CDR3 loop reads CASTVPGQSSPLHF. The CDR3 coding sequence is TGCGCCAGCACCGTCCCGGGACAGTCTTCACCCCTCCACTTT.

This clonotype was seen at least ten times. The chain combines TRBV6-5 with TRBJ1-2, with 9 bases that match TRBD1. Trimming at V came to 7 bases and at J to 8 bases, leaving 8 bases not matched to a gene. The CDR3 is made up of 13 amino acids. The germline gives CDR1 MNHEY, CDR2 SVGAGI. This CDR3 is CASTGTGKYGYTF. DNA for the CDR3: TGTGCCAGCACTGGGACAGGGAAATACGGCTACACCTTC.

In this sample, this clonotype turned up many times. V gene TRBV12-3 or TRBV12-4 combines with J gene TRBJ2-1; TRBD1 agrees at 9 bases. The ends lost 5 bases at V and 4 bases at J; junction bases unmatched: 3. The length of the CDR3 is 14 residues. Written as DNA, the CDR3 is TGTGCCAGCAGTCCCGGGACAGGGTACAATGAGCAGTTCTTC. The encoded protein is CASSPGTGYNEQFF.

This clonotype was detected many times. The V call is TRBV6-2 or TRBV6-3, the J call TRBJ2-3; 9 nucleotides match TRBD2. The germline V gene has CDR1 MNHEY and CDR2 SVGEGT. J was trimmed by 1 base and V by 8 bases; bases with no gene match: 16. The CDR3 covers 18 residues. The CDR3 DNA reads as TGTGCCAGCGGGTCTCTGAGCGGGGGGCCGAGGGGCACAGATACGCAGTATTTT. This codes for CASGSLSGGPRGTDTQYF.

In its sample, this clonotype was seen many times. The rearrangement joins TRBV6-2 or TRBV6-3 to TRBJ2-3; no clear D gene. This CDR3 comprises 16 residues. The germline V and J ends were trimmed by 2 bases and 0 bases, with 12 bases remaining between them. Germline V gives CDR1 MNHEY, CDR2 SVGEGT. CDR3 protein: CASSYGVVTSTDTQYF. The DNA of the CDR3 is TGTGCCAGCAGTTACGGAGTAGTAACTAGCACAGATACGCAGTATTTT.

This clonotype was seen ten or more times. The V and J genes are TRBV7-9 and TRBJ2-3; no definite D call. Germline V gene data show CDR1 as SEHNR and CDR2 as FQNEAQ (reference sequence). The CDR3 runs 13 residues. The V gene lost 3 bases and the J gene lost 4 bases, with 8 bases spanning the gap. CDR3 coding DNA: TGTGCCAGCAGCTTTGGTCTGGCAGATACGCAGTATTTT. Protein product: CASSFGLADTQYF.

This clonotype was observed at least ten times. The genes are TRBV7-2 and TRBJ2-7; D unclear. In germline, CDR1 is SGHTA, CDR2 FQGNSA. V lost 6 bases to trimming and J lost 2 bases, with 14 bases between them. The CDR3 totals 14 residues. The CDR3 protein is CASRSRAETYEQYF. The CDR3 DNA reads as TGTGCCAGCAGGTCCCGGGCGGAGACCTACGAGCAGTACTTC.

Only a few counts were recorded for this clonotype. The J gene is TRBJ2-7, the V gene TRBV12-5, with D tentatively TRBD1 (5 bases). V lost 6 bases and J lost 7, with 13 bases in between. Germline CDR1 LGHNT, CDR2 FRNRAP. The CDR3 is 12 residues long. CDR3 region: CASGYDRMEQYF. The CDR3 DNA follows: TGTGCTAGTGGCTATGACAGAATGGAGCAGTACTTC.

This clonotype occurred a few times. The chain carries TRBV4-3 and TRBJ2-1; 10 bases map to TRBD2. The CDR3 consists of 17 residues. Trimming cost V 3 bases and J 5 bases; bases outside gene matches: 10. Germline V CDR1 and CDR2: LGHNA, YSLEER. For the CDR3, the DNA is TGCGCCAGCAGCCATGATGTAGCGGGGGGCCCAAACAATGAGCAGTTCTTC. Protein product: CASSHDVAGGPNNEQFF.

Ten or more counts support this clonotype. The J gene is TRBJ1-2, the V gene TRBV12-3 or TRBV12-4, with 7 positions matching TRBD1. After removal of 3 bases from V and 2 bases from J, the junction contained 3 bases not matched to a gene. The CDR3 totals 14 residues. The CDR3 nucleotides are TGTGCCAGCAGTTTCACAGGGGTGAACTATGGCTACACCTTC. Amino acids: CASSFTGVNYGYTF.

This clonotype was detected a few times. The genes are TRBV29-1 and TRBJ2-3; D is unresolved. Between the trimmed V and J ends, which lost 3 bases and 6 bases, there was a span of 13 bases. Germline V gene data show CDR1 as SQVTM and CDR2 as ANQGSEA. CDR3 length: 13 amino acids. CDR3 nucleotides: TGCAGCGTTGAGGTCGTCCCCGCTGATACGCAGTATTTT. Residues: CSVEVVPADTQYF.

This clonotype was counted many times. The chain combines TRBV4-1 with TRBJ1-6; TRBD1 is a possible D gene (5 bases). From germline, CDR1 is MGHRA and CDR2 YSYEKL. CDR3 length equals 18 residues. Trimming pared 3 bases from V and 6 bases from J, leaving 21 bases between. CDR3 sequence (DNA): TGCGCCAGCAGCCAGGACACTGAACGGAGGAGGGGTAATTCACCCCTCCACTTT. It yields the protein CASSQDTERRRGNSPLHF.

There are many counts of this clonotype. The chain links TRBV27 to TRBJ1-1; the D is unclear. Germline-derived CDR1 and CDR2 are MNHEY and SMNVEV (reference sequence). Trimming stripped 11 bases from V and 0 bases from J, with 13 bases between. The CDR3 extends over 13 amino acids. The DNA for the CDR3 is TGTGCCGTCCACGGCGGGATGAACACTGAAGCTTTCTTT. Translated, it gives CAVHGGMNTEAFF.

There are many counts of this clonotype. One end of the junction is discordant with germline, which a read error may explain. The chain combines TRBV25-1 with TRBJ2-7; 7 positions match TRBD1. Germline V gene data show CDR1 as MGHDK and CDR2 as SYGVNS. This CDR3 region has 11 residues. This CDR3 reads CASSEFDRVIF. CDR3 bases: TGTGCCAGCAGTGAGTTTGACAGGGTGATCTTC.

The chain uses TRBV12-3 or TRBV12-4 and TRBJ1-5; D remains unclear. V dropped 3 bases and J dropped 1 base, with 7 bases sitting between them. CDR3 length: 14 amino acids. CDR3 in amino acids: CASSFEGSNQPQHF. CDR3 sequence (DNA): TGTGCCAGCAGTTTCGAGGGCAGCAATCAGCCCCAGCATTTT.

The chain employs TRBV7-2 and TRBJ2-7, with D possibly matching TRBD1 (5 bases). Trimming cost V 6 bases and J 2 bases, with 14 bases left between them. Germline CDR1 and CDR2: SGHTA and FQGNSA. The CDR3 totals 14 residues. The CDR3 spells CASSLATGPYEQYF. CDR3 DNA: TGTGCCAGCAGTCTGGCCACAGGACCCTACGAGCAGTACTTC.

This clonotype occurred many times. The chain uses TRBV3-1 and TRBJ2-2; 11 positions agree with TRBD2. CDR3 length equals 17 residues. Unmatched junction bases numbered 8, after V lost 4 bases and J lost 4 bases. CDR1 and CDR2 (germline): LGHDT, YNNKEL (reference sequence). The CDR3 loop reads CASSLRLAGTPTGELFF. For the CDR3, the DNA is TGTGCCAGCAGCCTCAGACTAGCGGGGACCCCCACCGGGGAGCTGTTTTTT.